This T cell receptor (beta chain) was identified in a study of PD-1 blockade in classical Hodgkin lymphoma. General study results and limits: Baseline TCR diversity was reportedly lower in newly diagnosed patients than in healthy donors. It was reported as lower still in relapsed/refractory patients. Similar baseline diversity was found in complete responders and newly diagnosed patients. A significant rise in TCR diversity was seen by C4D1 for CD4+ cells but not for CD8+ cells.

This clone was seen a handful of times. Its specificity is unknown. TCRdb's table, derived via immunoSEQ multiplex PCR, lists solely in-frame clones and lacks some. Of tens of thousands of clones in the sample, roughly 65% were seen once. Time point here: cycle 4 day 1 (C4D1), after 6 weeks of nivolumab. No patient escaped relapse after autologous stem cell transplantation, and brentuximab vedotin exposure varied. The CDR3 is 14 residues long. The germline gives CDR1 MNHEY, CDR2 SVGAGI. V lost 3 bases, J lost 0 bases, and 8 bases lay in between. This chain connects TRBV6-5 to TRBJ1-1, with TRBD1 as a possible D gene (6 bases). The origin of this receptor is a human donor with classical Hodgkin lymphoma. The material was peripheral blood mononuclear cells (PBMCs), obtained before the fourth cycle of nivolumab. CDR3 sequence reads: CASSYGGVNTEAFF. The CDR3 DNA follows: TGTGCCAGCAGTTATGGGGGCGTGAACACTGAAGCTTTCTTT.